The 29 T cell receptor beta chains given below trace back to one sample, sequenced in a study of T cells expressing NK-cell markers. TCRdb re-called the 5' RACE reads; every CDR3 protein appears as one record, without DNA. The table lists roughly 390,000 distinct CDR3 sequences. The sample was blood T cells: a sorted CD56 or NKG2C T cell subset, CD4+ or CD8+ T cells, or bulk PBMC T cells (not recorded which). The receptors originated from a man aged 18-75 years in good health.

The V and J genes are TRBV6-5 and TRBJ2-1; checking the TCRdb D call of TRBD1 is not possible without DNA. The germline CDR1 and CDR2 sequences are MNHEY and SVGAGI. This CDR3 contains 14 residues. The CDR3 loop reads CASSYTGIYNEQFF.

The chain's CDR3 is CSARVPRTYTDTQYF. This chain joins TRBV20-1 and TRBJ2-3; TCRdb lists TRBD2, though no DNA is available to test this call. CDR3 length: 15 amino acids. Germline loops: CDR1 DFQATT, CDR2 SNEGSKA (reference sequence).

V usage is TRBV18 and J usage is TRBJ2-7; TCRdb gives TRBD2 as the D gene, but with no DNA this cannot be confirmed. Germline CDR1 is KGHSH and CDR2 is LQKENI. The length of the CDR3 is 17 residues. The CDR3 loop reads CASSPPGARGGVYEQYF.

The chain is built from TRBV27 and TRBJ1-1; lacking DNA, the TRBD1 call made by TCRdb goes unchecked. Looked up from germline, CDR1 is MNHEY and CDR2 is SMNVEV (reference sequence). This CDR3 contains 18 residues. CDR3 sequence: CASSHTTGGIFGGTEAFF.

This chain connects TRBV2 to TRBJ2-7; TCRdb picks TRBD2, but there is no DNA to check that call. Germline V gives CDR1 SNHLY, CDR2 FYNNEI. The CDR3 length is 17 residues. This CDR3 is CASSEGSASGGTLEQYF.

V gene TRBV6-1 combines with J gene TRBJ1-6. The CDR3 consists of 16 residues. Germline assignment: CDR1 MNHNS and CDR2 SASEGT. This chain's CDR3 is CASGRTGSSYNSPLHF.

V usage is TRBV11-2 and J usage is TRBJ2-3; TCRdb gives TRBD2 as the D gene, but with no DNA this cannot be confirmed. CDR1 and CDR2 (germline): SGHAT, FQNNGV. The CDR3 contains 16 residues. The CDR3 sequence is CASSGTSGTRTDTQYF.

The V and J genes are TRBV6-6 and TRBJ1-6; TCRdb indicates TRBD1, and absent DNA this call remains unverified. CDR1 MNHNY and CDR2 SVGAGI come from the germline V gene (reference sequence). The CDR3 is made up of 12 amino acids. CDR3 sequence reads: CATGQGGSPLHF.

The genes are TRBV3-1 and TRBJ1-5; there is no DNA to check the TCRdb D call of TRBD1. Germline CDR1 and CDR2: LGHDT and YNNKEL (reference sequence). The CDR3 length is 14 residues. CDR3 protein: CASSAGQGGQPQHF.

This rearrangement joins TRBV2 to TRBJ2-7. This CDR3 contains 12 residues. Per the germline V gene, CDR1 is SNHLY and CDR2 is FYNNEI. The CDR3 reads CASSEARSEQYF.

The chain is built from TRBV7-8 and TRBJ2-7. The CDR3 extends over 12 amino acids. Germline CDR1 and CDR2: SGHVS and FQNEAQ. CDR3 in amino acids: CASSYGPTKQYF. Looking up the rest from reference TRBV7-8 and TRBJ2-7 gives the full variable domain: GAGVSQSPRYKVAKRGQDVALRCDPISGHVSLFWYQQALGQGPEFLTYFQNEAQLDKSGLPSDRFFAERPEGSVSTLKIQRTQQEDSAVYLCASSYGPTKQYFGPGTRLTVT.

The chain employs TRBV19 and TRBJ2-7. The germline gives CDR1 LNHDA, CDR2 SQIVND (reference sequence). This CDR3 has 14 residues. CDR3 region: CASSIFRDSYEQYF.

This CDR3 reads CASTRERVETQYF. The chain links TRBV6-6 to TRBJ2-5; there is no DNA to check the TCRdb D call of TRBD1. Germline V gene lookup returns CDR1 MNHNY and CDR2 SVGAGI (reference sequence). This CDR3 contains 13 residues.

V gene TRBV7-8 combines with J gene TRBJ2-3; TCRdb proposes TRBD1, but this gene call is untestable without DNA. The CDR3 runs 14 residues. Germline CDR1 SGHVS, CDR2 FQNEAQ. CDR3 amino acids: CASSPGGPLDTQYF.

The chain couples TRBV25-1 to TRBJ2-5; with no DNA, the TCRdb D assignment of TRBD1 cannot be verified. In germline, CDR1 is MGHDK, CDR2 SYGVNS. The CDR3 covers 18 residues. The CDR3 region is CASSKEPREQDPQETQYF.

V gene TRBV29-1 combines with J gene TRBJ2-3; TCRdb indicates TRBD1, and absent DNA this call remains unverified. Germline-derived CDR1 and CDR2 are SQVTM and ANQGSEA. The CDR3 is 17 residues long. The CDR3 reads CSALTPVRGSGTDTQYF.

The genes are TRBV19 and TRBJ1-4. CDR3 length equals 14 residues. Per germline, CDR1 LNHDA and CDR2 SQIVND (reference sequence). CDR3 sequence: CASQLLGTNEKLFF.

The chain is built from TRBV7-2 and TRBJ2-1; TCRdb names TRBD2, which stays unverified in the absence of DNA. Germline CDR1 SGHTA, CDR2 FQGNSA. The CDR3 runs 12 residues. CDR3 sequence: CASSPIGRAPFF.

The chain has TRBV5-1 and TRBJ2-1; TCRdb gives TRBD1 as the D gene, but with no DNA this cannot be confirmed. CDR3 length equals 17 residues. Germline V gene lookup returns CDR1 SGHRS and CDR2 YFSETQ. The CDR3 sequence: CASSLGQGISSYNEQFF.

The chain couples TRBV2 to TRBJ2-7; TCRdb's D gene call, TRBD1, goes unchecked for lack of DNA. The CDR3 is made up of 15 amino acids. Germline loops: CDR1 SNHLY, CDR2 FYNNEI. CDR3 region: CASMRPGQGAYEQYF.

The genes are TRBV7-9 and TRBJ1-5; TCRdb calls TRBD1, which cannot be checked without DNA. This CDR3 spans 16 amino acids. The germline V gene encodes CDR1 SEHNR and CDR2 FQNEAQ (reference sequence). The CDR3 is CASSLATGAQHQPQHF.

The V call is TRBV6-5, the J call TRBJ2-7; as DNA is missing, the TRBD1 call by TCRdb cannot be tested. Germline V gives CDR1 MNHEY, CDR2 SVGAGI. This CDR3 has 18 residues. CDR3 protein: CASSSQAGGGPSSYEQYF.

The chain's CDR3 is CSARRVSVSPLHF. This sequence joins TRBV20-1 and TRBJ1-6. This CDR3 region has 13 residues. Germline loops: CDR1 DFQATT, CDR2 SNEGSKA (reference sequence).

This sequence joins TRBV5-5 and TRBJ2-3; TCRdb outputs TRBD2, but without DNA this stays unchecked. The germline CDR1 and CDR2 sequences are SGHKS and YYEKEE (reference sequence). The CDR3 runs to 16 residues. CDR3 sequence: CASSQSTSGGPLAQYF.

The chain uses TRBV12-2 and TRBJ2-7. TRBV12-2 is recorded as a pseudogene. CDR3 size: 15 residues. CDR3 in amino acids: CASRLPPSRVYEQYF.

Here the CDR3 reads CASSSLLSTEAFF. The chain carries TRBV28 and TRBJ1-1; TCRdb returns TRBD1, unconfirmable since there is no DNA. The CDR3 loop spans 13 amino acids. Germline V CDR1 and CDR2: MDHEN, SYDVKM. Combining the CDR3 with reference TRBV28 and TRBJ1-1 gives the whole variable domain DVKVTQSSRYLVKRTGEKVFLECVQDMDHENMFWYRQDPGLGLRLIYFSYDVKMKEKGDIPEGYSVSREKKERFSLILESASTNQTSMYLCASSSLLSTEAFFGQGTRLTVV.

The chain combines TRBV5-1 with TRBJ2-6. Germline CDR1 and CDR2: SGHRS and YFSETQ. CDR3 size: 15 residues. This CDR3 is CASSSPGSGANVLTF.

V is TRBV2 and J is TRBJ2-1. From germline, CDR1 is SNHLY and CDR2 FYNNEI. This CDR3 has 14 residues. Here the CDR3 reads CASSKTGVDNEQFF.

The chain employs TRBV27 and TRBJ2-7. Germline CDR1 is MNHEY and CDR2 is SMNVEV (reference sequence). CDR3 length: 13 residues. The CDR3: CASGRQDPYEQYF.